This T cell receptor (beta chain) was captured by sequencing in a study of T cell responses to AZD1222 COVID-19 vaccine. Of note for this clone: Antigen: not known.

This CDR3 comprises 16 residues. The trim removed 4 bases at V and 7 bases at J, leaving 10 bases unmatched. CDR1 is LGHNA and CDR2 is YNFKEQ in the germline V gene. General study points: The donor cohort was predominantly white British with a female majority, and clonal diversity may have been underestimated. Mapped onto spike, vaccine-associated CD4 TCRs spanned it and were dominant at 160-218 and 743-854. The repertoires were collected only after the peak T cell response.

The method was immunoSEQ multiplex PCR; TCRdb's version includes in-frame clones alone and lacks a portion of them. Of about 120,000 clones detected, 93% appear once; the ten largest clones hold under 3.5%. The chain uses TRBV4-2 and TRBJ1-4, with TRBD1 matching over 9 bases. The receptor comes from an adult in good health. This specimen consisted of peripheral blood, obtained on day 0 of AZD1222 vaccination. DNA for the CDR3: TGTGCCAGCAGCCTAAACGCCGGGACAGGGCGTGAAAAACTGTTTTTT. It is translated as CASSLNAGTGREKLFF.